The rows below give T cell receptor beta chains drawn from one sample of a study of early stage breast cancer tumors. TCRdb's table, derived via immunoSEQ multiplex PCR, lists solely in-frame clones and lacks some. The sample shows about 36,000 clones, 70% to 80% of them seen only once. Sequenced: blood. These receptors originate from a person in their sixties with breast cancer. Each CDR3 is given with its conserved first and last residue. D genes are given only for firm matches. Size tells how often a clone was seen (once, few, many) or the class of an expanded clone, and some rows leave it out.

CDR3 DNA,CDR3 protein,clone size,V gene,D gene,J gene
TGTGCCAGCAGTCCCCTCTCGGGTTCCATTGAAAAACTGTTTTTT,CASSPLSGSIEKLFF,few,TRBV6-1,.,TRBJ1-4
TGTGCCAGCTCACCTTCCCTCCAAGAGACCCAGTACTTC,CASSPSLQETQYF,.,TRBV18,.,TRBJ2-5
TGTGCCAGCAGCTTGGGGAAATACGAGCAGTACTTC,CASSLGKYEQYF,.,TRBV5-8,.,TRBJ2-7
TGTGCCAGCAGTCCCCGGGGGATCGGTGGCTACACCTTC,CASSPRGIGGYTF,.,TRBV2,.,TRBJ1-2
TGTGCCAGCAGCCCTGGGGCAGGGGTGACCTACGAGCAGTACTTC,CASSPGAGVTYEQYF,.,TRBV7-9,.,TRBJ2-7
TGTGCCAGCCGGCTAGGGGGCACAGATACGCAGTATTTT,CASRLGGTDTQYF,.,TRBV28,.,TRBJ2-3
TGTGCCAGCAGCTTAGCAGGCCTCAATCAGCCCCAGCATTTT,CASSLAGLNQPQHF,.,TRBV11-2,.,TRBJ1-5
TGTGCCAGCTCCAAGGACCCCTCCTACGAGCAGTACTTC,CASSKDPSYEQYF,.,TRBV11-2,.,TRBJ2-7
TGTGCCAGCAGCTTAGCGGGGTCCGGGGAGCTGTTTTTT,CASSLAGSGELFF,.,TRBV11-2,.,TRBJ2-2
TGTGCTAGTGGTTGGAACCAAGAGACCCAGTACTTC,CASGWNQETQYF,.,TRBV12-5,.,TRBJ2-5
TGTGCCAGCGGCCGGGCCGAGAACTATGGCTACACCTTC,CASGRAENYGYTF,.,TRBV28,.,TRBJ1-2
TGTGCCAGCAGTGAAGATGGTGGACCCCTCCACTTT,CASSEDGGPLHF,.,TRBV2,.,TRBJ1-6
TGTGCCAGTCGTCCGTACACAGATACGCAGTATTTT,CASRPYTDTQYF,.,TRBV9,.,TRBJ2-3
TGTGCCAGCAGCCCTAGGGGGGAGGGCGGAGATACGCAGTATTTT,CASSPRGEGGDTQYF,once,TRBV11-1,.,TRBJ2-3
TGTGCCAGCATACCAAGCGGGGGCGTCACCTACGAGCAGTACTTC,CASIPSGGVTYEQYF,.,TRBV6-1,TRBD2,TRBJ2-7
TGTGCCAGTAGACAAGAGGGGCAGGGGACCGGGGAGCTGTTTTTT,CASRQEGQGTGELFF,.,TRBV19,.,TRBJ2-2
TGTGCCAGCAGTACAGGCAATAGCAATCAGCCCCAGCATTTT,CASSTGNSNQPQHF,.,TRBV6-1,.,TRBJ1-5
TGTGCCAGCAGCCGAGAGATAGCGGGAGGAGGTAATGAGCAGTTCTTC,CASSREIAGGGNEQFF,few,TRBV11-2,TRBD2,TRBJ2-1
TGTGCCAGCAGTGACAGCAGGGGTGTGGGGTCGATAGCTTTCTTT,CASSDSRGVGSIAFF,.,TRBV6-4,.,TRBJ1-1
TGTGCCAGCAGCTTGGGGCCAGGGCGGGAGGGGCGGACCGGGGAGCTGTTTTTT,CASSLGPGREGRTGELFF,.,TRBV5-4,TRBD2,TRBJ2-2
TGTGCCAGTAGTATAACAGGGGAAAATGCCGAGCAGTACTTC,CASSITGENAEQYF,medium-sized,TRBV19,TRBD1,TRBJ2-7
TGTGCCAGCAGTCGGACAGGCTATGGCTACACCTTC,CASSRTGYGYTF,.,TRBV28,TRBD1,TRBJ1-2
TGTGCCAGCAGTCGGAACCCAGGGGAAAAACTGTTTTTT,CASSRNPGEKLFF,.,TRBV2,.,TRBJ1-4
TGCGCCAGCAGCCAAGAAGTCTCGGGCAACTCGAACACCGGGGAGCTGTTTTTT,CASSQEVSGNSNTGELFF,.,TRBV4-1,.,TRBJ2-2
TGTGCCAGTAGGGAAGGGGGCTACTACGAGCAGTACTTC,CASREGGYYEQYF,.,TRBV19,TRBD1,TRBJ2-7
TGTGCCAGCAGTGGCAGGGTGGCCTATGGCTACACCTTC,CASSGRVAYGYTF,few,TRBV2,.,TRBJ1-2
TGTGCCAGCAAAAAAGGGATTAATGAAAAACTGTTTTTT,CASKKGINEKLFF,.,TRBV5-4,.,TRBJ1-4
TGCGCCAGCAGCTTGGCACTTAGCGAGCAGTACTTC,CASSLALSEQYF,.,TRBV5-1,.,TRBJ2-7
TGTGCCAGCAGTGAGATACAGGGAAGAAGGAGGAACACTGAAGCTTTCTTT,CASSEIQGRRRNTEAFF,.,TRBV6-1,.,TRBJ1-1
TGTGCCAGCAGTTTGGGACCGACCCGCTACGAGCAGTACTTC,CASSLGPTRYEQYF,few,TRBV27,.,TRBJ2-7
TGTGCCAGCAGTGCGGGACAGGGGCGAGGGGATGAGCAGTTCTTC,CASSAGQGRGDEQFF,.,TRBV2,TRBD1,TRBJ2-1
TGTGCCAGCAGTGTACGGGGCCCGGGGCAGTACGAGCAGTACTTC,CASSVRGPGQYEQYF,.,TRBV6-1,.,TRBJ2-7
TGTGCCAGCTCCACGGGACTAGGGGGCTACAATGAGCAGTTCTTC,CASSTGLGGYNEQFF,.,TRBV2,TRBD2,TRBJ2-1
TGTGCCAGCAGCCGGGGACTAGCGGGCAATGAGCAGTTCTTC,CASSRGLAGNEQFF,.,TRBV6-6,TRBD2,TRBJ2-1
TGTGCCAGCGCCCCCCTGCCAGGAAGGAACACTGAAGCTTTCTTT,CASAPLPGRNTEAFF,.,TRBV27,.,TRBJ1-1
TGTGCCAGCAGCAGTCCCCCTGGCGTTCAAGAGACCCAGTACTTC,CASSSPPGVQETQYF,.,TRBV5-4,.,TRBJ2-5
TGTGCCAGTAGAACAAATGGCAGGGAATATAGCAATCAGCCCCAGCATTTT,CASRTNGREYSNQPQHF,.,TRBV19,.,TRBJ1-5
TGTGCCAGCAGCTTCTCCCCGAGTCAGGGGGGAATGAAGACCCAGTACTTC,CASSFSPSQGGMKTQYF,.,TRBV7-8,.,TRBJ2-5
TGTGCCAGCAGGAGGACAGGGAAAAACGAGCAGTACTTC,CASRRTGKNEQYF,.,TRBV2,TRBD1,TRBJ2-7
TGTGCCAGCAGTTTAGAGGCGGCACCTAAGGACGAGCAGTACTTC,CASSLEAAPKDEQYF,few,TRBV28,.,TRBJ2-7
TGTGCCAGCAGTACTCCGTGGGGGGGGAATCGAGACGAGCAGTACTTC,CASSTPWGGNRDEQYF,few,TRBV6-6,TRBD2,TRBJ2-7
TGTGCCAGCTCAGTATCAGGAGCTAACTATGGCTACACCTTC,CASSVSGANYGYTF,.,TRBV18,.,TRBJ1-2
TGTGCCAGCAGCTTTACCCTCCCGGGACAGGGATACGAGCAGTACTTC,CASSFTLPGQGYEQYF,.,TRBV7-8,TRBD1,TRBJ2-7
TGTGCCAGCACCCAGGGGGGGGCTGGCTACACCTTC,CASTQGGAGYTF,.,TRBV9,TRBD1,TRBJ1-2
TGTGCCAGCACCCCCGGAGAGAGCCAGCCCCAGCATTTT,CASTPGESQPQHF,.,TRBV7-2,.,TRBJ1-5
TGTGCCAGCAGTTACGCGACCGGGACCGTCTCCTACGAGCAGTACTTC,CASSYATGTVSYEQYF,.,TRBV6-6,.,TRBJ2-7
TGTGCCTGGAGTGTTGGGCAGGCTTATAATTCACCCCTCCACTTT,CAWSVGQAYNSPLHF,few,TRBV30,.,TRBJ1-6